This T cell receptor (beta chain) was recorded in a study of T cells after yellow fever vaccination. Study summary: Some fractions had low cell numbers, and these were prepared with SMART-Seq v4 Ultra Low Input. Study-wide results and limits: The CD4 and CD8 compartments had a small share of their clonotypes in common.

This clonotype was recorded at least ten times. Its specificity is unknown. Losses at the gene ends were 7 bases for V and 10 bases for J; bases not matched to a gene: 7. The CDR3 spans 12 residues. TCRdb used MiXCR to reprocess the 5' RACE reads, holding one entry per CDR3 protein. The sample records about 220,000 distinct CDR3 sequences, roughly 3% being singletons. The chain uses TRBV12-3 or TRBV12-4 and TRBJ1-1; 9 positions agree with TRBD1. This receptor was obtained from a man aged 18 to 29 who received the YFV17D yellow fever vaccine. The material was CD4+ T cells sorted from PBMCs, obtained 10 days after the yellow fever booster vaccination. The DNA for the CDR3 is TGTGCCAGCATTTCGAACAGGGGGCCAGCTTTCTTT. As protein: CASISNRGPAFF.